The 16 T cell receptor beta chains below were found in one sample sequenced in a study of blood T cell repertoires in COVID-19 (dated by TCRdb to the early 2020s). Libraries came from the immunoSEQ multiplex PCR assay. Not all clones reach the TCRdb copy of this immuneACCESS table, which keeps in-frame sequences only. Checked studies attribute under half of the gap to unresolved V genes and leave the rest unexplained. The sample table holds 300,000 to 350,000 clones, of which around 90% were seen once. The ten largest make up around 6.8% of the sample. Specimen: peripheral blood. These receptors all stem from a woman aged 25-40 years with COVID-19, enrolled during active disease.

V usage is TRBV28 and J usage is TRBJ1-2; TRBD1 is a possible D gene (5 bases). V was cut by 3 bases and J by 7 bases, with 24 bases left in between. The germline V gene encodes CDR1 MDHEN and CDR2 SYDVKM. This CDR3 region has 17 residues. Here the CDR3 reads CASSFVSGLQGSGGYTF. The CDR3 DNA sequence: TGTGCCAGCAGTTTTGTAAGTGGCCTTCAGGGAAGTGGTGGCTACACCTTC.

The chain carries TRBV12-3 or TRBV12-4 and TRBJ1-2; D may be TRBD1 (6 bases). CDR3 size: 12 residues. V was pared by 8 bases and J by 4 bases, with 11 bases between. The CDR3 spells CASVTGLYGYTF. The CDR3 DNA follows: TGTGCCAGCGTAACAGGGCTCTATGGCTACACCTTC.

The chain has TRBV30 and TRBJ2-1; D gene ambiguous. Germline V lookup: CDR1 GTSNPN, CDR2 SVGIG (reference sequence). The CDR3 spans 12 residues. Between the trimmed V and J ends, which lost 0 bases and 8 bases, there was a span of 8 bases. The CDR3 loop is CAWSVVWHEQFF. The CDR3, as DNA: TGTGCCTGGAGTGTAGTATGGCATGAGCAGTTCTTC.

The chain uses TRBV4-3 and TRBJ2-1, with 9 bases identical to TRBD2. CDR3 length equals 16 residues. The V segment lost 2 bases and the J segment 5 bases; nucleotides outside the gene matches: 7. Germline-derived CDR1 and CDR2 are LGHNA and YSLEER. The CDR3 protein is CASSQPTSGSDNEQFF. DNA of the CDR3: TGCGCCAGCAGCCAACCGACTAGCGGAAGTGACAATGAGCAGTTCTTC.

The rearrangement joins TRBV2 to TRBJ1-1; no clear D gene. Germline-derived CDR1 and CDR2 are SNHLY and FYNNEI. V shed 5 bases and J shed 0 bases, with 4 bases lying between them. This CDR3 region has 12 residues. The CDR3 DNA follows: TGTGCCAGCAGTCCAATGAACACTGAAGCTTTCTTT. Its translation is CASSPMNTEAFF.

The sample holds one count of this clone. This chain uses TRBV5-6 with TRBJ2-5; no definite D call. Germline loops: CDR1 SGHDT, CDR2 YYEEEE. CDR3 length equals 13 residues. Deletions cut 0 bases from V and 0 bases from J, with 3 bases between. The chain's CDR3 is CASSLDYQETQYF. CDR3 in DNA: TGTGCCAGCAGCTTGGACTACCAAGAGACCCAGTACTTC.

J is TRBJ2-3 and V is TRBV29-1; possible D gene TRBD1, 5 bases. In germline, CDR1 is SQVTM, CDR2 ANQGSEA. The CDR3 extends over 17 amino acids. V lost 4 bases and J 0 bases, leaving 20 bases between the germline ends. The CDR3 loop reads CSVVAMGRASSTDTQYF. CDR3 nucleotide sequence: TGCAGCGTTGTGGCAATGGGGCGTGCTTCTAGCACAGATACGCAGTATTTT.

The CDR3 region has the DNA TGCAGTGCTAGTATCGCGGCCGGCCTGGCGCCCTACGAGCAGTACTTC. It codes for CSASIAAGLAPYEQYF. The V gene is TRBV20-1, the J gene TRBJ2-7; D is unresolved. Germline values: CDR1 DFQATT, CDR2 SNEGSKA (reference sequence). The V end was cut by 3 bases, the J end by 2 bases, with 20 bases between. This CDR3 has 16 residues.

The chain couples TRBV2 to TRBJ1-1; D is perhaps TRBD1 (5 bases). Germline V gives CDR1 SNHLY, CDR2 FYNNEI. Trimming cost V 3 bases and J 0 bases, with 11 bases left between them. This CDR3 spans 15 amino acids. CDR3 nucleotides: TGTGCCAGCAGTGATTGGGGGGTCGTGAACACTGAAGCTTTCTTT. Its translation: CASSDWGVVNTEAFF. The whole variable domain, remainder taken from reference TRBV2 and TRBJ1-1, is EPEVTQTPSHQVTQMGQEVILRCVPISNHLYFYWYRQILGQKVEFLVSFYNNEISEKSEIFDDQFSVERPDGSNFTLKIRSTKLEDSAMYFCASSDWGVVNTEAFFGQGTRLTVV.

This clone has a handful of counts. V usage is TRBV30 and J usage is TRBJ2-7; 8 nucleotides match TRBD2. CDR1 and CDR2 from the germline V gene are GTSNPN and SVGIG (reference sequence). J lost 5 bases, V lost 0 bases, and 9 bases had no gene match. The CDR3 contains 15 residues. In nucleotides, the CDR3 is TGTGCCTGGAGTGTAGGTAGCGGGGTTTCCAACGAGCAGTACTTC. This translates into CAWSVGSGVSNEQYF.

This chain uses TRBV15 with TRBJ2-7; D not resolved. V lost 3 bases, J lost 0 bases, and 12 bases lay in between. The CDR3 consists of 15 residues. CDR1 is LNHNV and CDR2 is YYDKDF in the germline V gene (reference sequence). In nucleotides, the CDR3 is TGTGCCACCAGCAGTGGCGACGGGTACTCCTACGAGCAGTACTTC. It encodes CATSSGDGYSYEQYF.

The CDR3 region has the DNA TGTGCCAGCGGAATTACAGCGAACACTGAAGCTTTCTTT. Amino acid sequence: CASGITANTEAFF. V gene TRBV6-5 combines with J gene TRBJ1-1; D gene ambiguous. V lost 8 bases to trimming and J lost 1 base, with 11 bases between them. Germline loops: CDR1 MNHEY, CDR2 SVGAGI. This CDR3 comprises 13 residues.

The chain uses TRBV19 and TRBJ1-3, with TRBD1 matching over 10 bases. Trimming took 5 bases from V and 3 from J; bases not matched to a gene: 7. Germline lookup yields CDR1 LNHDA and CDR2 SQIVND (reference sequence). CDR3 length: 16 amino acids. CDR3 protein: CASSLTGTGDGNTIYF. The CDR3 coding sequence is TGTGCCAGTAGTCTTACCGGGACAGGGGATGGAAACACCATATATTTT. The full variable domain, with the rest looked up from reference TRBV19 and TRBJ1-3, is DGGITQSPKYLFRKEGQNVTLSCEQNLNHDAMYWYRQDPGQGLRLIYYSQIVNDFQKGDIAEGYSVSREKKESFPLTVTSAQKNPTAFYLCASSLTGTGDGNTIYFGEGSWLTVV.

The chain has TRBV2 and TRBJ1-1; TRBD1 agrees at 7 bases. In germline, CDR1 is SNHLY, CDR2 FYNNEI. The CDR3 length is 16 residues. V lost 4 bases, J lost 7 bases, and 15 bases stayed unmatched. The CDR3 loop is CASSATGRGDGDEAFF. The CDR3 DNA sequence: TGTGCCAGCAGTGCGACAGGGCGGGGAGACGGGGATGAAGCTTTCTTT. Full variable domain (missing parts from reference TRBV2 and TRBJ1-1): EPEVTQTPSHQVTQMGQEVILRCVPISNHLYFYWYRQILGQKVEFLVSFYNNEISEKSEIFDDQFSVERPDGSNFTLKIRSTKLEDSAMYFCASSATGRGDGDEAFFGQGTRLTVV.

V gene TRBV27 combines with J gene TRBJ1-2; 10 positions agree with TRBD1. The V and J ends lost 10 bases and 6 bases, in that order; junction bases with no gene match: 5. Looked up from germline, CDR1 is MNHEY and CDR2 is SMNVEV (reference sequence). This CDR3 has 12 residues. The CDR3 loop is CATTGTGDGYTF. The CDR3 DNA is TGTGCCACCACCGGGACAGGGGATGGCTACACCTTC.

This clone appeared once. The gene calls are TRBV9 and TRBJ2-7; TRBD2 agrees at 7 bases. Germline CDR1 is SGDLS and CDR2 is YYNGEE. The CDR3 totals 14 residues. Germline trimming cut 3 bases from V and 6 bases from J; bases unmatched to any gene: 9. The CDR3 protein is CASSASLVAGEQYF. The CDR3 nucleotides read TGTGCCAGCAGCGCCTCTTTAGTAGCGGGCGAGCAGTACTTC.